The 4 T cell receptor beta chains listed next were all sequenced from one sample in a study of blood T cell repertoires in COVID-19. Measured with immunoSEQ multiplex PCR; TCRdb has only the in-frame clones, and not every one. The sample has about 73,000 clones, approximately 80% seen once. Sample: peripheral blood. The origin of the receptors is a woman aged 60-70 years with acute or convalescent COVID-19.

V usage is TRBV5-8 and J usage is TRBJ2-4; 7 bases map to TRBD2. The junction had 5 bases not matched to a gene; V was cut back by 4 bases and J by 10 bases. Germline V gives CDR1 SGHTS, CDR2 YDEGEE. CDR3 length equals 12 residues. As DNA, the CDR3 is TGTGCCAGCAGCCGGGGGGTGGGGATTCAGTACTTC. Protein sequence: CASSRGVGIQYF.

The rearrangement links TRBV12-3 or TRBV12-4 to TRBJ1-2; D might be TRBD1 (5 bases). With 6 bases removed from V and 6 bases from J, the gap between germline ends came to 14 bases. The CDR3 has 13 residues. This CDR3 reads CASSIRAANGYTF. DNA for the CDR3: TGTGCCAGCAGCATCAGGGCCGCGAATGGCTACACCTTC.

The rearrangement joins TRBV5-1 to TRBJ1-4; a possible D gene is TRBD1 (5 bases). The V end lost 2 bases, the J end lost 8 bases, and 13 bases lay between the germline ends. There are 14 residues in the CDR3. Germline values: CDR1 SGHRS, CDR2 YFSETQ. CDR3 sequence: CASSFGRASEKLFF. CDR3 DNA: TGCGCCAGCAGCTTCGGCAGGGCGAGCGAAAAACTGTTTTTT.

The chain uses TRBV19 and TRBJ2-3, with 13 bases that match TRBD2. Unmatched junction bases numbered 6, after V lost 3 bases and J lost 0 bases. The V gene's germline CDR1 is LNHDA and CDR2 SQIVND (reference sequence). The CDR3 is 18 residues long. The DNA of the CDR3 is TGTGCCAGTAGTATGGCGGGACTAGCGGGGCCTAGCACAGATACGCAGTATTTT. It yields the protein CASSMAGLAGPSTDTQYF.